The rows below give T cell receptor beta chains drawn from one sample of a study of Graves' ophthalmopathy and Graves' hyperthyroidism. TCRdb called the multiplex PCR reads again in MiXCR, with one record for every CDR3 protein. The data show 400,000 to 450,000 distinct CDR3 sequences, over 20% seen once. Sequenced: peripheral blood. The receptors derive from a woman aged 18-29 years with stable Graves' hyperthyroidism. Each CDR3 is given without its conserved first and last residue.

J	V	CDR3
TRBJ1-2	TRBV6-2/TRBV6-3	ASSYGGTGASGYT
TRBJ1-1	TRBV2	ASRLRFVRGHRVYTEAF
TRBJ1-6	TRBV7-9	ASSLGRTGKANSPLH
TRBJ1-1	TRBV12-3/TRBV12-4	ATAYDRLTEAF
TRBJ1-6	TRBV10-3	ATCDGSNSPLH
TRBJ1-3	TRBV12-3/TRBV12-4	ASSLTRSGAGNTIY
TRBJ1-5	TRBV20-1	SARDSKSEVGGISNQPQH
TRBJ1-2	TRBV6-1	ASSERAVNYGYT
TRBJ1-2	TRBV7-2	ASSLRGEGYT
TRBJ2-4	TRBV6-1	ASSPRGGLAKNIQY
TRBJ2-7	TRBV15	ATSRELRGLGYEQY
TRBJ1-2	TRBV12-3/TRBV12-4	ASSLQFNYGYT
TRBJ1-5	TRBV12-3/TRBV12-4	ASKETGGGNQPQH
TRBJ2-2	TRBV20-1	SARGLTGRIRELW
TRBJ2-2	TRBV20-1	SASRTSGSGELF
TRBJ1-1	TRBV14	ASSPIRQGGAF
TRBJ1-1	TRBV6-1	ASSPPTTRTIEAF
TRBJ1-1	TRBV18	ASSPYREGEAF
TRBJ1-5	TRBV28	ASSVRGHQPQH
TRBJ2-5	TRBV5-1	ASSPGLAGLETQY
TRBJ2-4	TRBV7-3	ASQTKGLAGLNIQY
TRBJ2-5	TRBV20-1	SAQAHGGETQY
TRBJ2-5	TRBV29-1	SVDTGPQETQY
TRBJ2-5	TRBV4-1	ASSHGLIQRTQETQY
TRBJ1-5	TRBV12-3/TRBV12-4	ASLQGASNQPQH
TRBJ2-5	TRBV2	ASTQGWETQY
TRBJ1-5	TRBV20-1	SAKRAASNQPQH
TRBJ1-5	TRBV12-3/TRBV12-4	ASSSTDPNQPQH
TRBJ2-5	TRBV4-1	ASSPGSRGATETQY
TRBJ2-4	TRBV2	ASSDSGSSKNIQY
TRBJ1-1	TRBV7-9	ASCLASGGHTLAF
TRBJ2-7	TRBV2	ASGTVGKDYEQY
TRBJ1-1	TRBV19	ASSIRGVGNTEAF
TRBJ2-2	TRBV11-1	ASSDPTSGRAPGELF
TRBJ1-1	TRBV5-5	ATGTGVNTEAF
TRBJ2-7	TRBV20-1	SAPKGIYEQY
TRBJ1-2	TRBV7-2	ASSLVFGDRGGYT
TRBJ2-7	TRBV5-1	ASSLEADGLY
TRBJ1-1	TRBV6-1	ASSGPRSAWVNEAF
TRBJ1-5	TRBV24-1	APRDGSGNQPQH
TRBJ1-3	TRBV12-3/TRBV12-4	ASSSGIAGNTIY
TRBJ2-7	TRBV11-2	ASSLFAGGDEQY
TRBJ1-2	TRBV11-2	ASSLTQGRYGYT
TRBJ1-2	TRBV7-8	ASSLARNPLSYGYT
TRBJ2-7	TRBV3-1	ASSRTYSYEQY
TRBJ2-7	TRBV2	ASRRTGVGEQY
TRBJ2-5	TRBV7-3	ASSAKRGVQETQY
TRBJ2-5	TRBV6-2/TRBV6-3	ASSLHRLAQETQY
TRBJ2-7	TRBV27	ASTSQGTSGVGREQY
TRBJ1-2	TRBV11-2	ASSEILRQGYGYT
TRBJ1-1	TRBV20-1	SARASNTEAF
TRBJ1-5	TRBV6-4	ASTKVASFAMNQPQH
TRBJ2-7	TRBV6-5	ASSFDPGQSYEQY
TRBJ2-7	TRBV11-2	ASSFTRGLSSYEQY
TRBJ2-2	TRBV29-1	SVTGTGGTGELF
TRBJ2-7	TRBV20-1	SARPGRVDCEQY